Presented here are 3 T cell receptor beta chains from one specimen sequenced in a study of post-analysis software for immune sequencing data. cDNA libraries for TCR beta contained unique molecular identifiers. TCRdb re-called the PCR reads through MiXCR, storing one row per CDR3 protein. The sample lists 380,000 or so distinct CDR3 sequences, roughly 38% occurring once. Whole-study findings and limits: Controls had lower frequencies than patients of about 5 TRBV segments, which included TRBV5-6, TRBV5-1 and TRBV20-1.

Antigen specificity for these receptors is unknown. The sequenced material came from blood. The receptors were gathered from a girl aged 10-17 years with multiple sclerosis.

This clonotype was observed a handful of times. The chain has TRBV6-1 and TRBJ2-6; possible D gene TRBD2, 6 bases. The CDR3 extends over 16 amino acids. CDR1 MNHNS and CDR2 SASEGT come from the germline V gene. The germline V and J ends were trimmed by 3 bases and 2 bases, with 11 bases remaining between them. The CDR3 spells CASSDRWRAGANVLTF. In nucleotides, the CDR3 is TGTGCCAGCAGTGACCGTTGGAGGGCTGGGGCCAACGTCCTGACTTTC.

The chain carries TRBV14 and TRBJ1-5; no firm D call. From germline, CDR1 is SGHDN and CDR2 FVKESK. This CDR3 spans 15 amino acids. Trimming shortened V by 2 bases and J by 4 bases, and 12 bases separated the two germline ends. CDR3 in DNA: TGTGCCAGCAGCCAACCGAGACAAGAGAATCAGCCCCAGCATTTT. The encoded protein is CASSQPRQENQPQHF.

This clonotype was counted between two and nine times. V is TRBV28 and J is TRBJ2-7; D uncertain. Germline V lookup: CDR1 MDHEN, CDR2 SYDVKM. V was trimmed by 9 bases and J by 2 bases, leaving 14 bases between them. CDR3 length equals 13 residues. DNA of the CDR3: TGTGCCAGTGTCCGAGCTCGACCCTACGAGCAGTACTTC. This codes for CASVRARPYEQYF.